The sequence of this T cell receptor beta chain was determined in a study of blood T cells in healthy people across ages. The study's findings and limits: Strong correlation linked observed beta diversity and percent naive T cells. Long-lived and aged donors differed, with more naive CD4+ cells and higher diversity in the long-lived. Researchers deemed the diversity estimates from one million T cells underestimates.

Through a sample-barcoded 5' primer and a J-beta primer mix, a second PCR was run for 7 to 11 cycles. The authors tagged each cDNA molecule using a template-switch adaptor with 12 random nucleotides. TCRdb passed the 5' RACE reads through MiXCR, listing each CDR3 protein once. This table has about 810,000 distinct CDR3 sequences, 35% to 40% appearing once. This clonotype was found a few times. Its antigen is undetermined. Trimming removed 0 bases from V and 0 bases from J, with 7 bases in between. The CDR3 length is 15 residues. From germline, CDR1 is SGHTA and CDR2 FQGNSA. The origin of this receptor is a man between 18 and 35 years old in good health. The chain has TRBV7-2 and TRBJ2-3; D gene ambiguous. The sample was blood. CDR3 sequence reads: CASSLALLSTDTQYF. The CDR3 coding sequence is TGTGCCAGCAGCTTAGCTCTTTTAAGCACAGATACGCAGTATTTT.